A selection of T cell receptor beta chains follows, all from one sample in a study of cytomegalovirus exposure and HLA in healthy donors. Generated by immunoSEQ multiplex PCR, the TCRdb table keeps only in-frame clones and is missing some. The data hold about 55,000 clones, with less than 70% observed a single time. Sequencing used PBMCs. The source of these receptors is a human donor in good health. CDR3s include the opening cysteine and the closing phenylalanine or tryptophan. Each record gives: V gene, J gene, CDR3 protein.

TRBV27	TRBJ1-2	CASSTGQTYGYTF
TRBV4-2	TRBJ2-3	CASSQEPGTGKHTQYF
TRBV6-5	TRBJ1-5	CASSKTGKNQPQHF
TRBV19	TRBJ1-2	CASLPRASHWGYTF
TRBV5-8	TRBJ1-1	CASSLFSGSEAFF
TRBV4-3	TRBJ1-6	CASSKRQGYSPLHF
TRBV9	TRBJ2-7	CASQGQGEYEQYF
TRBV7-2	TRBJ1-5	CASSRTTAGALGNQPQHF
TRBV6-5	TRBJ2-4	CASSRGAGNIQYF
TRBV28	TRBJ1-4	CASSSTRGEKLFF
TRBV19	TRBJ2-3	CASSIALGAGDLSTDTQYF
TRBV6-6	TRBJ1-2	CASRLGGPNNYGYTF
TRBV7-9	TRBJ1-5	CASSLAGQGLSNQPQHF
TRBV29-1	TRBJ2-1	CSVGGLLAGEQFF
TRBV13	TRBJ2-3	CASSSSGVQDTQYF
TRBV30	TRBJ1-2	CAWSPPVRGYTF
TRBV9	TRBJ2-2	CASSVVSSGGEITGELFF
TRBV11-1	TRBJ2-7	CASSRRGQGAPEQYF
TRBV6-4	TRBJ2-7	CASSDNETGTVPYEQYF
TRBV7-9	TRBJ2-2	CASSLSAGGQGELFF
TRBV7-7	TRBJ2-5	CASSPLETVVGQETQYF
TRBV6-5	TRBJ2-6	CASSSGFSGANVLTF
TRBV18	TRBJ2-7	CASSPETSGGAYEQYF
TRBV29-1	TRBJ2-7	CSVAWGDRGGEQYF
TRBV9	TRBJ2-7	CASSVSGGVIDEQYF
TRBV7-8	TRBJ2-7	CASMRGTYEQYF
TRBV7-9	TRBJ2-3	CASSLGTSGARDTQYF
TRBV4-1	TRBJ1-2	CASSQDRGSMGGYTF
TRBV4-1	TRBJ1-5	CASSYGGPQPQHF
TRBV7-2	TRBJ1-4	CASSPQGLYEKLFF
TRBV7-2	TRBJ2-7	CASSFRSRQAYEQYF
TRBV6-5	TRBJ1-3	CASSITGLAGNTIYF
TRBV6-5	TRBJ1-2	CASSYLQDKSGYTF
TRBV14	TRBJ2-2	CASSTRSGELFF
TRBV13	TRBJ1-6	CASSGPQGALHSPLHF
TRBV7-2	TRBJ2-1	CASSLEAGAGEPREQFF
TRBV18	TRBJ2-7	CASSPSQRDEQYF
TRBV7-8	TRBJ2-1	CASSLEWHEQFF
TRBV5-4	TRBJ1-4	CASSLVGSSQKTNEKLFF
TRBV7-9	TRBJ1-4	CASSATGKLFF
TRBV14	TRBJ1-4	CASSLRGQEKLFF